One sample yielded the 12 T cell receptor beta chains listed below, sequenced in a study of blood T cell repertoires in COVID-19. Sequenced by immunoSEQ multiplex PCR; TCRdb stores in-frame clones only, minus some. The sample lists approximately 360,000 clones, approximately 88% occurring once. The sample consisted of PBMCs or T cells enriched from blood (not recorded which). The receptors shown here come from a woman aged 30 to 39 with acute COVID-19.

The V and J genes are TRBV6-5 and TRBJ1-5, with a possible D match to TRBD1 (5 bases). The CDR3 spans 14 residues. Trimming stripped 8 bases from V and 7 bases from J, with 18 bases between. CDR1 and CDR2 from the germline V gene are MNHEY and SVGAGI. This chain's CDR3 is CASLQGVIGQPQHF. The CDR3 region has the DNA TGTGCCAGCCTTCAGGGTGTGATCGGGCAGCCCCAGCATTTT.

This clone was found once. This chain connects TRBV19 to TRBJ1-6; a weak D match, TRBD1 (6 bases). This CDR3 is 15 amino acids long. Trimming pared 2 bases from V and 7 bases from J, leaving 12 bases between. Germline loops: CDR1 LNHDA, CDR2 SQIVND (reference sequence). In DNA form, the CDR3 reads TGTGCCAGTAGTATAATTGAACAGGGAAATTCACCCCTCCACTTT. It translates to CASSIIEQGNSPLHF.

The rearrangement links TRBV27 to TRBJ2-5, with 8 bases aligning to TRBD2. Germline V lookup: CDR1 MNHEY, CDR2 SMNVEV (reference sequence). V was clipped by 0 bases and J by 4 bases; unmatched bases: 1. The CDR3 is made up of 14 amino acids. The CDR3 sequence: CASSLSRGAETQYF. The DNA for the CDR3 is TGTGCCAGCAGTTTATCGCGGGGGGCAGAGACCCAGTACTTC.

This chain links TRBV21-1 with TRBJ2-7; the DNA was not compared with TRBD2, the D call given in the table. TRBV21-1 is flagged as a pseudogene. The CDR3 has 19 amino acids. The CDR3 nucleotides are TGTGCCAGCAGCAAAGCGCTTAATCTGGGGGGGCCGAGCTCCTACGAGCAGTACTTC. It is translated as CASSKALNLGGPSSYEQYF.

The chain links TRBV7-9 to TRBJ2-4; possible D gene TRBD1, 5 bases. Trimming pared 1 base from V and 0 bases from J, leaving 13 bases between. This CDR3 spans 17 amino acids. From germline, CDR1 is SEHNR and CDR2 FQNEAQ (reference sequence). In nucleotides, the CDR3 is TGTGCCAGCAGCTTAGTCGTCAGGGAACTAGCCAAAAACATTCAGTACTTC. Translation: CASSLVVRELAKNIQYF.

This sequence joins TRBV10-2 and TRBJ1-1, with D maybe TRBD1 (5 bases). Trimming pared 0 bases from V and 2 bases from J, leaving 13 bases between. This CDR3 has 16 residues. Germline CDR1 and CDR2: WSHSY and SAAADI. The CDR3 DNA follows: TGCGCCAGCAGTGAGTCCGCCCCGGGACTCAACACTGAAGCTTTCTTT. Its protein is CASSESAPGLNTEAFF.

V and J are TRBV5-4 and TRBJ2-2; D unresolved. The CDR3 is 14 amino acids. Trimming cost V 0 bases and J 3 bases, with 6 bases left between them. In germline, CDR1 is SGHNT, CDR2 YYREEE (reference sequence). The CDR3 protein is CASSLDRHTGELFF. CDR3 bases: TGTGCCAGCAGCTTGGACAGACACACCGGGGAGCTGTTTTTT.

This clone was seen only once. The J gene is TRBJ2-7, the V gene TRBV25-1; D remains ambiguous. The germline V and J ends were trimmed by 6 bases and 3 bases, with 9 bases remaining between them. CDR3 length: 12 residues. Germline loops: CDR1 MGHDK, CDR2 SYGVNS. The CDR3 DNA reads TGTGCCAGCAGCGACATATACTACGAGCAGTACTTC. As protein: CASSDIYYEQYF.

This clone was counted a single time. The V call is TRBV19, the J call TRBJ1-1; D might be TRBD1 (6 bases). V was trimmed by 5 bases and J by 1 base, leaving 11 bases between them. The CDR3 is 14 residues long. Germline lookup yields CDR1 LNHDA and CDR2 SQIVND (reference sequence). CDR3 nucleotides: TGTGCCAGTAGTGCAGGACAGAGGAACACTGAAGCTTTCTTT. Translated: CASSAGQRNTEAFF.

V is TRBV18 and J is TRBJ2-1; TRBD1 aligns across 7 bases. The ends lost 5 bases at V and 7 bases at J; junction bases unmatched: 8. The CDR3 loop spans 14 amino acids. Germline CDR1 is KGHSH and CDR2 is LQKENI. The CDR3 bases are TGTGCCAGCTCAGCACAGGGGATAAGGAATGAGCAGTTCTTC. It is translated as CASSAQGIRNEQFF.

This chain joins TRBV5-6 and TRBJ1-5; TRBD1 is a possible D gene (5 bases). CDR1 is SGHDT and CDR2 is YYEEEE in the germline V gene. The CDR3 consists of 16 residues. The V and J ends lost 4 bases and 0 bases respectively, with 14 bases between them. The CDR3 spells CASSLGTPASNQPQHF. Here the CDR3 DNA reads TGTGCCAGCAGCCTAGGGACTCCCGCTAGCAATCAGCCCCAGCATTTT.

The chain carries TRBV7-9 and TRBJ2-1; D is unclear. This CDR3 region has 14 residues. Looked up from germline, CDR1 is SEHNR and CDR2 is FQNEAQ (reference sequence). The ends were cut back, 2 bases at V and 5 bases at J, with 10 bases in the middle. Written as DNA, the CDR3 is TGTGCCAGCAGCTTAATTAGTAGAGACAATGAGCAGTTCTTC. This codes for CASSLISRDNEQFF.